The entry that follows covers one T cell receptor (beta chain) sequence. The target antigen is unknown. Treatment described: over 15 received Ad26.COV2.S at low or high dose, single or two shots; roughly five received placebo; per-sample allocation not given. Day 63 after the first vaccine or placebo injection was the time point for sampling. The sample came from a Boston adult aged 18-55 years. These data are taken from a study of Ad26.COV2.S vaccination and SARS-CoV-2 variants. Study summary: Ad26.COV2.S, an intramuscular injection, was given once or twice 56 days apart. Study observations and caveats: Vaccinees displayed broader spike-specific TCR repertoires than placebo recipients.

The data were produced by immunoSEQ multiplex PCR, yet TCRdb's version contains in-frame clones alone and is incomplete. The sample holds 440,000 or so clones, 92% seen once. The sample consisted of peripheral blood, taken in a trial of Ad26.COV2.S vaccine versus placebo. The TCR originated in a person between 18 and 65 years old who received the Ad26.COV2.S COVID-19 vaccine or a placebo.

CDR3 sequence (DNA): TGTGCCAGCTCACTGACGGGACAGGGGACTGATGCTGGTGGCTACACCTTC. Residues: CASSLTGQGTDAGGYTF. The rearrangement joins TRBV18 to TRBJ1-2; 10 bases are a match to TRBD1. The V and J ends lost 4 bases and 7 bases, in that order; junction bases with no gene match: 15. Germline CDR1 and CDR2: KGHSH and LQKENI. The CDR3 has 17 residues.